A selection of T cell receptor beta chains follows, all from one sample in a study of tumor and adjacent non-tumor tissue in lung cancer. TCRdb fed the multiplex PCR reads into MiXCR, producing one record per CDR3 protein. The sample has about 67,000 distinct CDR3 sequences, around 82% seen once. The source material was distant non-tumor lung tissue. Receptor source: a man in his sixties with non-small cell lung cancer. Both conserved end residues are part of each CDR3. D genes are given only for firm matches. A clone size is listed for some rows: how often the clone was seen (once, few, many), or a class if it is expanded.

CDR3 DNA: TGCGCCAGCAGCCAAGATTCAGGTAGCGGGAGCCACGAGCAGTACTTC
CDR3 protein: CASSQDSGSGSHEQYF
V gene: TRBV4-1
clone size: many
D gene: TRBD2
CDR3 length: 16
J gene: TRBJ2-7

CDR3 DNA: TGTGCCAGTAGGGACAGTAATCCAAATTCACCCCTCCACTTT
CDR3 protein: CASRDSNPNSPLHF
V gene: TRBV13
clone size: -
D gene: TRBD1
CDR3 length: 14
J gene: TRBJ1-6

CDR3 DNA: TGTGCCAACAGTGAAGCGCTGAGGGGTTACGAGCACTACTTC
CDR3 protein: CANSEALRGYEHYF
V gene: TRBV6-1
clone size: -
D gene: -
CDR3 length: 14
J gene: TRBJ2-7

CDR3 DNA: TGTGCCATCAGTGTGGCGGGAGTCAGTGGGGAGCTGTTCTTT
CDR3 protein: CAISVAGVSGELFF
V gene: TRBV10-3
clone size: -
D gene: TRBD2
CDR3 length: 14
J gene: TRBJ2-2

CDR3 DNA: TGTGCCAGCAGCTATTCCGGGACAGTTTACGAGCAGTGCTTC
CDR3 protein: CASSYSGTVYEQCF
V gene: TRBV11-2
clone size: -
D gene: TRBD1
CDR3 length: 14
J gene: TRBJ2-7

CDR3 DNA: TGTGCCAGCAGGGGGGACTTAGGCAATCAGCCCCAGTTTTTT
CDR3 protein: CASRGDLGNQPQFF
V gene: TRBV6-2/TRBV6-3
clone size: -
D gene: -
CDR3 length: 14
J gene: TRBJ1-5

CDR3 DNA: TGCAGCGCAAGGGACCGAGGGACAGATACGCGGTATTTT
CDR3 protein: CSARDRGTDTRYF
V gene: TRBV29-1
clone size: -
D gene: TRBD1
CDR3 length: 13
J gene: TRBJ2-3

CDR3 DNA: TGCGCCAGCAGTGACGGCAACACAGATACGCAGTGTTTT
CDR3 protein: CASSDGNTDTQCF
V gene: TRBV10-1
clone size: -
D gene: -
CDR3 length: 13
J gene: TRBJ2-3

CDR3 DNA: TGTGCCAGCAGCCCCGCAAGGGTGTTGGACATTGAACAGTACTTC
CDR3 protein: CASSPARVLDIEQYF
V gene: TRBV11-1
clone size: -
D gene: -
CDR3 length: 15
J gene: TRBJ2-7

CDR3 DNA: TGCAGTGCTAGCGGGAGCACAGATACACATTATTTT
CDR3 protein: CSASGSTDTHYF
V gene: TRBV20-1
clone size: -
D gene: -
CDR3 length: 12
J gene: TRBJ2-3

CDR3 DNA: TGTGCCAGTAATTACAATATACGCGGGAGTTTCCCCCCTGAGCAGCTCTTC
CDR3 protein: CASNYNIRGSFPPEQLF
V gene: TRBV6-2/TRBV6-3
clone size: -
D gene: TRBD2
CDR3 length: 17
J gene: TRBJ2-1

CDR3 DNA: TGTGCCAGCAACCAAGCCAGAAATCAGCCCCAGCATTTT
CDR3 protein: CASNQARNQPQHF
V gene: TRBV14
clone size: -
D gene: -
CDR3 length: 13
J gene: TRBJ1-5

CDR3 DNA: TGTGCCGGCAGTTTAAGGGGCACGGACAATGAGCAGTTCTTC
CDR3 protein: CAGSLRGTDNEQFF
V gene: TRBV27
clone size: -
D gene: -
CDR3 length: 14
J gene: TRBJ2-1

CDR3 DNA: TGTGCCAGCAATTATAAGGGAATCCGGGACACCCCAGATACGCAGTATTTT
CDR3 protein: CASNYKGIRDTPDTQYF
V gene: TRBV6-2/TRBV6-3
clone size: -
D gene: -
CDR3 length: 17
J gene: TRBJ2-3

CDR3 DNA: TGTACCAGCAGTTACTCCAACCAGGGATGGTATGGCTACACTTTC
CDR3 protein: CTSSYSNQGWYGYTF
V gene: TRBV6-5
clone size: -
D gene: -
CDR3 length: 15
J gene: TRBJ1-2

CDR3 DNA: TGCAGTGCTAGTATGGAGGGTGAGCAGTTATTC
CDR3 protein: CSASMEGEQLF
V gene: TRBV20-1
clone size: -
D gene: -
CDR3 length: 11
J gene: TRBJ2-1

CDR3 DNA: TGTGTCAGCAGTTACCTTGGGGGTTCGACCGGGGAGCTGTTTTTT
CDR3 protein: CVSSYLGGSTGELFF
V gene: TRBV6-5
clone size: -
D gene: -
CDR3 length: 15
J gene: TRBJ2-2

CDR3 DNA: TGTGCCGCCAGTTACGGGGTCCTGAATGAGCAGCTCTTC
CDR3 protein: CAASYGVLNEQLF
V gene: TRBV6-5
clone size: -
D gene: -
CDR3 length: 13
J gene: TRBJ2-1

CDR3 DNA: TGCAGCGTAGCGGACAGATACCTAGAGACCCAACACTTC
CDR3 protein: CSVADRYLETQHF
V gene: TRBV29-1
clone size: -
D gene: -
CDR3 length: 13
J gene: TRBJ2-5

CDR3 DNA: TGTGCCAGCAGCTTGGCTACTAGCGGGAATCGAGAGACCCAGTACTTC
CDR3 protein: CASSLATSGNRETQYF
V gene: TRBV11-2
clone size: -
D gene: TRBD2
CDR3 length: 16
J gene: TRBJ2-5

CDR3 DNA: TGTGCCAGCGGGCCTGGGCGGCCTTCCTACAATGAGCATTTCTTC
CDR3 protein: CASGPGRPSYNEHFF
V gene: TRBV12-3/TRBV12-4
clone size: -
D gene: -
CDR3 length: 15
J gene: TRBJ2-1

CDR3 DNA: TGCAGCGTTCCGATGGACTATGGTTACACCTTC
CDR3 protein: CSVPMDYGYTF
V gene: TRBV29-1
clone size: -
D gene: -
CDR3 length: 11
J gene: TRBJ1-2

CDR3 DNA: TGTGCCAGTAGCCAGGCTAGCGAGGGAAAGCAGCAGTTCTTC
CDR3 protein: CASSQASEGKQQFF
V gene: TRBV14
clone size: -
D gene: -
CDR3 length: 14
J gene: TRBJ2-1

CDR3 DNA: TGCAGCGTTGAAGACAGGGCGCATCAAGAGACCCAGTACTTC
CDR3 protein: CSVEDRAHQETQYF
V gene: TRBV29-1
clone size: -
D gene: -
CDR3 length: 14
J gene: TRBJ2-5

CDR3 DNA: TGTGCCATCAGCTTCACCATAGCGGGAGAAGAGACCCAGTACTTC
CDR3 protein: CAISFTIAGEETQYF
V gene: TRBV11-2
clone size: -
D gene: TRBD2
CDR3 length: 15
J gene: TRBJ2-5

CDR3 DNA: TGTGCCAGTAGCTTCTGGACAGGGTGGGGGACTGAAGCTTTCTTT
CDR3 protein: CASSFWTGWGTEAFF
V gene: TRBV5-4
clone size: -
D gene: TRBD1
CDR3 length: 15
J gene: TRBJ1-1